A selection of T cell receptor beta chains follows, all from one sample in a study of blood T cell repertoires in COVID-19. Measured with immunoSEQ multiplex PCR; TCRdb has only the in-frame clones, and not every one. The repertoire holds some 250,000 clones, with 70% to 90% as singletons. The sample comprised PBMCs or T cells enriched from blood (not recorded which). The receptors here all came from a woman in her forties or fifties who had recovered from COVID-19. Both conserved end residues are part of each CDR3. Each record gives: CDR3 protein, CDR3 DNA, V gene, clone size, D gene, J gene. A D gene is named only where the DNA matches it firmly. Clone size is not always given. Where it is, it says once, few, many or a class for expanded clones.

CDR3: CASSLSDRAGNTIYF
DNA: TGCGCCAGCAGCTTGTCCGACAGGGCTGGAAACACCATATATTTT
V: TRBV5-1
size: .
D: TRBD1
J: TRBJ1-3

CDR3: CASSLGLAGRNEQFF
DNA: TGCGCCAGCAGCTTGGGACTAGCGGGGAGAAATGAGCAGTTCTTC
V: TRBV5-1
size: .
D: TRBD2
J: TRBJ2-1

CDR3: CASSSPTISGRVNEQYF
DNA: TGTGCCAGCAGCTCGCCTACTATTAGCGGGAGGGTCAACGAGCAGTACTTC
V: TRBV11-2
size: .
D: TRBD2
J: TRBJ2-7

CDR3: CASSLGGGVYYGYTF
DNA: TGTGCCAGCAGCTTAGGAGGGGGCGTATACTATGGCTACACCTTC
V: TRBV11-1
size: .
D: TRBD1
J: TRBJ1-2

CDR3: CAISGGQGIQPQHF
DNA: TGTGCCATCAGTGGGGGACAGGGCATTCAGCCCCAGCATTTT
V: TRBV10-3
size: .
D: TRBD1
J: TRBJ1-5

CDR3: CASSLAGADTQYF
DNA: TGTGCCAGCAGCTTAGCAGGGGCAGATACGCAGTATTTT
V: TRBV11-2
size: few
D: .
J: TRBJ2-3

CDR3: CASSETGGEGSPLHF
DNA: TGTGCCAGCAGCGAGACAGGGGGCGAAGGTTCACCCCTCCACTTT
V: TRBV9
size: .
D: TRBD1
J: TRBJ1-6

CDR3: CASSDRGYSPLHF
DNA: TGCGCCAGCAGTGACAGGGGATATTCACCCCTCCACTTT
V: TRBV10-2
size: .
D: .
J: TRBJ1-6

CDR3: CASSLQGWSDTQYF
DNA: TGTGCCAGCAGTTTACAGGGGTGGTCAGATACGCAGTATTTT
V: TRBV28
size: .
D: .
J: TRBJ2-3

CDR3: CASSPSPTGQETQYF
DNA: TGTGCCAGCTCACCATCACCGACAGGGCAAGAGACCCAGTACTTC
V: TRBV18
size: .
D: TRBD1
J: TRBJ2-5

CDR3: CASSSAGGSYNEQFF
DNA: TGTGCCAGTAGTTCAGCGGGCGGGTCGTACAATGAGCAGTTCTTC
V: TRBV19
size: once
D: .
J: TRBJ2-1

CDR3: CASSPGQGASTEAFF
DNA: TGTGCCAGCTCACCCGGACAGGGGGCGAGCACTGAAGCTTTCTTT
V: TRBV18
size: .
D: TRBD1
J: TRBJ1-1

CDR3: CASSLQGGTYNSPLHF
DNA: TGTGCCAGCAGTTTACAGGGAGGGACCTATAATTCACCCCTCCACTTT
V: TRBV6-5
size: .
D: .
J: TRBJ1-6

CDR3: CASSHIGGTEQFF
DNA: TGCGCCAGCAGTCACATTGGGGGGACTGAGCAGTTCTTC
V: TRBV10-1
size: .
D: .
J: TRBJ2-1

CDR3: CASSYSIDSYSPLHF
DNA: TGTGCCAGCAGTTACTCGATTGACTCCTATTCACCCCTCCACTTT
V: TRBV6-5
size: .
D: .
J: TRBJ1-6

CDR3: CASSLVAGQPQHF
DNA: TGTGCCAGCAGCCTTGTGGCGGGGCAGCCCCAGCATTTT
V: TRBV27
size: .
D: .
J: TRBJ1-5

CDR3: CASSISSTGEQFF
DNA: TGTGCCAGCAGCATCTCTAGCACGGGGGAGCAGTTCTTC
V: TRBV28
size: .
D: .
J: TRBJ2-1

CDR3: CASSPREMHRSYNEQFF
DNA: TGTGCCAGCAGCCCCCGGGAGATGCACCGCTCCTACAATGAGCAGTTCTTC
V: TRBV3-1/TRBV3-2
size: .
D: .
J: TRBJ2-1

CDR3: CASRIGVNSYEQYF
DNA: TGTGCCAGCAGAATAGGGGTTAACTCCTACGAGCAGTACTTC
V: TRBV7-8
size: .
D: .
J: TRBJ2-7

CDR3: CAISAQTGFGNTIYF
DNA: TGTGCCATCAGCGCACAGACAGGGTTTGGAAACACCATATATTTT
V: TRBV10-3
size: .
D: TRBD1
J: TRBJ1-3

CDR3: CASSLAGTSGFYEQYF
DNA: TGTGCCAGCAGTTTGGCCGGGACTAGCGGTTTCTACGAGCAGTACTTC
V: TRBV28
size: .
D: TRBD2
J: TRBJ2-7

CDR3: CASSLSLVRYEQYF
DNA: TGTGCCAGCAGTTTATCTCTTGTTCGGTACGAGCAGTACTTC
V: TRBV28
size: .
D: .
J: TRBJ2-7

CDR3: CASKLAGGTTDTQYF
DNA: TGCGCCAGCAAACTAGCGGGAGGAACCACAGATACGCAGTATTTT
V: TRBV5-1
size: .
D: TRBD2
J: TRBJ2-3

CDR3: CASSLFMGMNTEAFF
DNA: TGTGCCAGCAGTTTATTTATGGGCATGAACACTGAAGCTTTCTTT
V: TRBV28
size: .
D: .
J: TRBJ1-1

CDR3: CARDSRTPQHF
DNA: TGCGCCAGGGACAGCCGGACGCCCCAGCATTTT
V: TRBV4-1
size: once
D: .
J: TRBJ1-5

CDR3: CASSQDTSGGPWEQYF
DNA: TGTGCCAGCAGCCAGGACACTAGCGGGGGTCCCTGGGAGCAGTACTTC
V: TRBV4-2
size: .
D: TRBD2
J: TRBJ2-7

CDR3: CASGTKQGAPYNEQFF
DNA: TGTGCCAGCGGTACTAAACAGGGGGCGCCGTACAATGAGCAGTTCTTC
V: TRBV6-4
size: .
D: TRBD1
J: TRBJ2-1

CDR3: CASTLTGELFF
DNA: TGTGCCAGCACCCTTACCGGGGAGCTGTTTTTT
V: TRBV5-6
size: .
D: .
J: TRBJ2-2

CDR3: CASSLDSYTEAFF
DNA: TGTGCCAGCAGTTTGGACAGCTACACTGAAGCTTTCTTT
V: TRBV12-3/TRBV12-4
size: .
D: .
J: TRBJ1-1

CDR3: CASSEALLAAKNNEQFF
DNA: TGTGCCAGCAGTGAAGCGCTGCTAGCGGCAAAAAACAATGAGCAGTTCTTC
V: TRBV2
size: .
D: TRBD2
J: TRBJ2-1

CDR3: CASSFVQQLSATEAFF
DNA: TGTGCCAGCAGCTTTGTACAACAGCTGTCTGCCACTGAAGCTTTCTTT
V: TRBV7-9
size: .
D: .
J: TRBJ1-1

CDR3: CASSIRERFGEQFF
DNA: TGTGCCAGTAGTATCCGGGAGAGGTTCGGTGAGCAGTTCTTC
V: TRBV19
size: .
D: .
J: TRBJ2-1

CDR3: CASVRRGYNEQFF
DNA: TGTGCCAGCGTTCGGCGCGGTTACAATGAGCAGTTCTTC
V: TRBV7-9
size: .
D: .
J: TRBJ2-1

CDR3: CATSDPGTSGDTQYF
DNA: TGTGCCACCAGTGACCCCGGGACTAGCGGAGATACGCAGTATTTT
V: TRBV24-1
size: .
D: TRBD2
J: TRBJ2-3

CDR3: CASSYSRGGRGYTIYF
DNA: TGTGCCAGCAGTTACTCGAGGGGGGGCAGGGGATACACCATATATTTT
V: TRBV6-5
size: .
D: .
J: TRBJ1-3

CDR3: CASSPRDSTEAFF
DNA: TGTGCCAGCAGTCCTAGGGACAGTACGGAAGCTTTCTTT
V: TRBV12-3/TRBV12-4
size: once
D: TRBD1
J: TRBJ1-1

CDR3: CASSTNRGRLTEAFF
DNA: TGTGCCAGCAGTACCAACAGGGGGCGGTTAACTGAAGCTTTCTTT
V: TRBV28
size: .
D: TRBD1
J: TRBJ1-1

CDR3: CASSLAREGLKTGELFF
DNA: TGTGCCAGCAGCTTGGCTCGGGAGGGCCTTAAGACCGGGGAGCTGTTTTTT
V: TRBV5-4
size: .
D: TRBD2
J: TRBJ2-2

CDR3: CASSYIQGRFTGELFF
DNA: TGTGCCAGCAGTTACATTCAGGGGCGGTTCACCGGGGAGCTGTTTTTT
V: TRBV6-6
size: .
D: .
J: TRBJ2-2

CDR3: CASSPFGQGNYGYTF
DNA: TGTGCCAGTAGTCCTTTTGGACAGGGTAACTATGGCTACACCTTC
V: TRBV19
size: .
D: TRBD1
J: TRBJ1-2

CDR3: CASSPLGAEQYF
DNA: TGTGCCAGCTCACCACTCGGAGCCGAGCAGTACTTC
V: TRBV18
size: .
D: .
J: TRBJ2-7

CDR3: CASSLALRVQETQYF
DNA: TGCGCCAGCAGCTTGGCCCTCAGGGTCCAAGAGACCCAGTACTTC
V: TRBV5-1
size: few
D: .
J: TRBJ2-5

CDR3: CASSGRVDTQYF
DNA: TGTGCCAGCAGCGGGAGGGTAGATACGCAGTATTTT
V: TRBV9
size: .
D: .
J: TRBJ2-3